This T cell receptor (beta chain) was recorded in a study of cytomegalovirus exposure and HLA in healthy donors. It was with 60 Vbeta and 13 Jbeta primers that the PCR ran. TCRdb keeps only in-frame clones here, not all; method: immunoSEQ multiplex PCR. This sample has some 190,000 clones, with 9.5% found just once. V lost 2 bases to trimming and J lost 5 bases, with 16 bases between them. Germline V lookup: CDR1 SGHVS, CDR2 FQNEAQ. This CDR3 has 16 amino acids. The receptor was derived from a woman aged 25 to 39 in good health and CMV-seropositive. The chain recombines TRBV7-8 with TRBJ2-1; a possible D gene is TRBD1 (5 bases). The sample was PBMCs. CDR3 protein: CASSLPGSILDNEQFF. The CDR3 DNA reads TGTGCCAGCAGCTTACCAGGGTCTATTCTAGACAATGAGCAGTTCTTC.